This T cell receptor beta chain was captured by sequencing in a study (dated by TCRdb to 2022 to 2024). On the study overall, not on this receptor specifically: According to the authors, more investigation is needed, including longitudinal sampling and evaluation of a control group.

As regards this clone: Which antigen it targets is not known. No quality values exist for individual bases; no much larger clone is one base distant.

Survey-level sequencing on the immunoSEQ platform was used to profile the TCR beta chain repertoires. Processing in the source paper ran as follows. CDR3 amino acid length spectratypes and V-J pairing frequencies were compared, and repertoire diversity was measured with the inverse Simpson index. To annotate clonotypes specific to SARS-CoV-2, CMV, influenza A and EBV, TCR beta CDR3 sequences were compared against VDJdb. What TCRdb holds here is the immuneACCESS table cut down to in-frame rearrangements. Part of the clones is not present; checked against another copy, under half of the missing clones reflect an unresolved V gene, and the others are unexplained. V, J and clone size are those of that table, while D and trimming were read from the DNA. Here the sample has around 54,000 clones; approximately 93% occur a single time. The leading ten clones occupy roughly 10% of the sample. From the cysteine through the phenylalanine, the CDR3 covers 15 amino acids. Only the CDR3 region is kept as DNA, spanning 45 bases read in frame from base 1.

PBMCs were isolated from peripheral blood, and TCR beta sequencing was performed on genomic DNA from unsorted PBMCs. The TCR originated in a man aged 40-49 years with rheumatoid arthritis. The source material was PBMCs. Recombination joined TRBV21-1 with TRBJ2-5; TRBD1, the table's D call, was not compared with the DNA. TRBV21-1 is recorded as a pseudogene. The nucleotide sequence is TGTGCCAGCAGTGGGGACAGGTCTAATGAGGAGACCCAGTACTTC. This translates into CASSGDRSNEETQYF.